This TCR beta chain was found in a study of cytomegalovirus exposure and HLA in healthy donors. The PCR contained 60 Vbeta and 13 Jbeta primers. Produced via immunoSEQ multiplex PCR; TCRdb's table is partial and in-frame only. The repertoire has over 70,000 clones, about 66% of them found once; the top ten carry 20% to 25%. Study-level results: The study reported that TCR beta sequences accurately predicted HLA-A and HLA-B alleles in most subjects. Judged likely to be a sequencing artifact was a cluster of highly shared sequence variants. Earlier analysis yielded a pattern in which most TCR beta V segments were productive about 90% or about 30% of the time.

The table lists this clone with a count of one. Its specificity is unknown. This TCR was recovered from a woman aged 45-60 years in good health and CMV-seropositive. Sequencing was performed on PBMCs.

CDR3 coding DNA: TGTGCCAGCAGTCCTTCCCCCCCCAGGGACAGGGTCGACTACGAGCAGTACTTC. Its protein product is CASSPSPPRDRVDYEQYF. The V gene is TRBV28, the J gene TRBJ2-7; TRBD1 matches at 9 bases. Looked up from germline, CDR1 is MDHEN and CDR2 is SYDVKM. The CDR3 has 18 amino acids. J was trimmed by 3 bases and V by 5 bases; bases with no gene match: 17.